This T cell receptor (beta chain) was retrieved from a study of T-cell reconstitution after alpha-beta-depleted transplantation in children listed by TCRdb under 2016. The study in broad terms: Using TCR repertoire profiling, the study followed T-cell immune reconstitution in a quantitative way in children after TCRalphabeta/CD19-depleted allogeneic hematopoietic cell transplantation.

The CDR3 runs 15 amino acids, cysteine and phenylalanine included. The only DNA kept is the CDR3, 45 bases in frame from the first base. CDR1 and CDR2, per the germline V gene, are SGHRS and YFSETQ. Relative to germline, V is 2 bases shorter and J is 4 bases shorter, with 15 bases between their ends. This clonotype was seen at least ten times. Its antigen target is currently unknown. Base qualities are not recorded, but no much larger clone differs from it by a single base. Library creation used PCR. Sequencer: Illumina HiSeq 2500. To normalize quantification of the TCRbeta repertoire, the TCR libraries were built with molecular barcoding that relied on unique molecular identifiers. Clones were called with MiXCR by TCRdb after fastp trimmed the public reads at Q25, and only in-frame beta chains were retained. Every entry covers one CDR3 protein and lists the most common genes and DNA from its rows. For this sample the table gives 170,000 or so distinct CDR3 sequences, of which 6.5% to 7.5% were detected only once. The top ten hold around 3% of the sample.

The V gene is TRBV5-1 and the J gene is TRBJ1-1; the best D guess is TRBD1, with 6 bases matching. The sequencing here drew on PBMCs from the stem cell graft donor, taken from the stem cell graft. The TCR comes from a human donor who donated a stem cell graft to a child with Wiskott-Aldrich syndrome. The DNA is as follows: TGCGCCAGCAGCTTAAAAGGACAGACCGTCACTGAAGCTTTCTTT. This is translated as CASSLKGQTVTEAFF. With the portions outside the CDR3 filled from the reference TRBV5-1 and TRBJ1-1 genes, the complete variable region becomes KAGVTQTPRYLIKTRGQQVTLSCSPISGHRSVSWYQQTPGQGLQFLFEYFSETQRNKGNFPGRFSGRQFSNSRSEMNVSTLELGDSALYLCASSLKGQTVTEAFFGQGTRLTVV.